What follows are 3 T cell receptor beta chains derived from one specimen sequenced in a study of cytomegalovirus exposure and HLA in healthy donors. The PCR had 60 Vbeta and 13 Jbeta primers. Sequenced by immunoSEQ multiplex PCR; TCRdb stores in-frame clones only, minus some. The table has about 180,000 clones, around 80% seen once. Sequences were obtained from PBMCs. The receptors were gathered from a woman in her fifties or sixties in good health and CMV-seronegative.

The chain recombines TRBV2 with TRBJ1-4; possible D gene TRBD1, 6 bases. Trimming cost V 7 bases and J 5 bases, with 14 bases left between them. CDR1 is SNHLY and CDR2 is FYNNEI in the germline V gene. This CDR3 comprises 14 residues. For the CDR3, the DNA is TGTGCCAGCATCCCGGACAGAACCAATGAAAAACTGTTTTTT. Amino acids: CASIPDRTNEKLFF.

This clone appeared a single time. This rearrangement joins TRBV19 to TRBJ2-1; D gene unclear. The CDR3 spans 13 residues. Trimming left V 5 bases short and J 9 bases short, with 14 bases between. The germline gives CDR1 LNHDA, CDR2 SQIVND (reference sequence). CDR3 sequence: CASSSDRVGEQFF. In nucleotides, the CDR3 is TGTGCCAGTAGTTCTGATCGCGTCGGTGAGCAGTTCTTC.

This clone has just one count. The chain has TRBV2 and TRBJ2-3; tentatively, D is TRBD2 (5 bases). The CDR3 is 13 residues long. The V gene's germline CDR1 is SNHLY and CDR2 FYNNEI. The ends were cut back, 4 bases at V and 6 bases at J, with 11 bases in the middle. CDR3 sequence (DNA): TGTGCCAGCAGTGTTCGCGGGTGGGATACGCAGTATTTT. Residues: CASSVRGWDTQYF.